Reported below is one TCR beta chain. Its specificity is unknown. Germline values: CDR1 MGHDK, CDR2 SYGVNS. This CDR3 has 15 amino acids. J gave up 10 bases and V 1 base, and 9 bases lay outside the gene matches. Recently diagnosed hyperthyroidism of less than 2 months' duration affected patients aged 18 to 65. The source of the sample is a study of T cells in Graves' hyperthyroidism and ophthalmopathy. Points from the study as a whole: Most thyroid clonotypes with frequency above 0.001 were detected in blood. Before onset, by a median of around 6.4 months, the model predicted ophthalmopathy.

The source material, RNA transcripts, was used to amplify TCR beta CDR3 regions. The HTBI primer set served for first-round RT-PCR of the TCR CDR3. One entry per CDR3 protein, called by TCRdb with MiXCR from the multiplex PCR reads. Of under 700,000 distinct CDR3 sequences in the sample, about 43% were seen once. The receptor was derived from a woman aged 18 to 35 with Graves' hyperthyroidism. Sample: peripheral blood or thyroid tissue (not recorded which). The chain employs TRBV25-1 and TRBJ1-4; TRBD1 matches 7 bases. CDR3 nucleotide sequence: TGTGCCAGCAGTGAATTGGAGGGGGCATATGGAAAACTGTTTTTT. Amino acid sequence: CASSELEGAYGKLFF.